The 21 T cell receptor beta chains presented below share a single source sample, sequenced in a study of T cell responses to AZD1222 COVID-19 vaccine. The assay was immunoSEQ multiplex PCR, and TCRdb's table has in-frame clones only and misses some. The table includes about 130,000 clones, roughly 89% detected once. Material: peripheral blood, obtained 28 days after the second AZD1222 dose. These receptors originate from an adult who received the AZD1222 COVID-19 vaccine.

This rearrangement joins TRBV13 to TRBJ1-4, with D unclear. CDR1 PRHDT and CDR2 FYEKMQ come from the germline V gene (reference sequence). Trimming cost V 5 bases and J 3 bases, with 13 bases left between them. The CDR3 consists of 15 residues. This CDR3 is CASSPRRGSNEKLFF. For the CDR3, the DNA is TGTGCCAGCAGCCCTAGGAGAGGGTCTAATGAAAAACTGTTTTTT.

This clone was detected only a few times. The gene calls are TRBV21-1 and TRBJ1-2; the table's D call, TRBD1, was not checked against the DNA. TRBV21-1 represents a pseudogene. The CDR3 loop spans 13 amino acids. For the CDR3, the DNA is TGTGCCAGCAGCTACAGGGTTTGGGGAGGCTACACCTTC. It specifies CASSYRVWGGYTF.

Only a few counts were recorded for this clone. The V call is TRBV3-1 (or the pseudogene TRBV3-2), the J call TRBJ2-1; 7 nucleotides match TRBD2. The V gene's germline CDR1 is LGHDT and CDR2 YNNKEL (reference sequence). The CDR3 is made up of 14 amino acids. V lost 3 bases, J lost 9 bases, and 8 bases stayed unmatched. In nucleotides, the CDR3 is TGTGCCAGCAGCCATGGCGGGAGAGTGGGTGAGCAGTTCTTC. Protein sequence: CASSHGGRVGEQFF.

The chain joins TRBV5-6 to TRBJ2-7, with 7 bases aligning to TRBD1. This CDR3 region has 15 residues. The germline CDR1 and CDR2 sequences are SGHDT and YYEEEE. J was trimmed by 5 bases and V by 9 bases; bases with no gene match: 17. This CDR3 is CATSQRGPARDEQYF. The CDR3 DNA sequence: TGTGCCACCTCTCAAAGGGGGCCAGCCCGGGACGAGCAGTACTTC. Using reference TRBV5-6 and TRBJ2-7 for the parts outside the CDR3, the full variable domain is DAGVTQSPTHLIKTRGQQVTLRCSPKSGHDTVSWYQQALGQGPQFIFQYYEEEERQRGNFPDRFSGHQFPNYSSELNVNALLLGDSALYLCATSQRGPARDEQYFGPGTRLTVT.

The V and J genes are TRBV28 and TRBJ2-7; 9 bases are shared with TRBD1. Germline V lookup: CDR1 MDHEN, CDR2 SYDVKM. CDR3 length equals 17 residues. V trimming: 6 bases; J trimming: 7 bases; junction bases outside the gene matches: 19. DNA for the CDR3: TGTGCCAGCAGCCCATCCGGGACAGGGTCCTCTCGTGGGGAGCAGTACTTC. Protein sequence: CASSPSGTGSSRGEQYF.

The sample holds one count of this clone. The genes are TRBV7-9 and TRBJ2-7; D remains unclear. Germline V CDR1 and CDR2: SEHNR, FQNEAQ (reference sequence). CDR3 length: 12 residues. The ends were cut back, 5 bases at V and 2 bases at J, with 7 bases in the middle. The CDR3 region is CASSRDTYEQYF. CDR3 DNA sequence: TGTGCCAGCAGCCGAGACACCTACGAGCAGTACTTC. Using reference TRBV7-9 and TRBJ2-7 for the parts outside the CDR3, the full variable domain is DTGVSQNPRHKITKRGQNVTFRCDPISEHNRLYWYRQTLGQGPEFLTYFQNEAQLEKSRLLSDRFSAERPKGSFSTLEIQRTEQGDSAMYLCASSRDTYEQYFGPGTRLTVT.

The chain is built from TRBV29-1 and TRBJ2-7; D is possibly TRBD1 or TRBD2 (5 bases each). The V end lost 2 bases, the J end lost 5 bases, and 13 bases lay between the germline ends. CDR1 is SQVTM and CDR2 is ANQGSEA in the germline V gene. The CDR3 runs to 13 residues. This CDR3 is CSVEKGEWHEQYF. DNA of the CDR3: TGCAGCGTTGAAAAAGGGGAGTGGCACGAGCAGTACTTC.

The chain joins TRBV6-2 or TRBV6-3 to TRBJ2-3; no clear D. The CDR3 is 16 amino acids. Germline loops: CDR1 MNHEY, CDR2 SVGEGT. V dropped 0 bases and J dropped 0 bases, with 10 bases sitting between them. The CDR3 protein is CASSYSRISSTDTQYF. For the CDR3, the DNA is TGTGCCAGCAGTTACTCGCGGATTTCTAGCACAGATACGCAGTATTTT.

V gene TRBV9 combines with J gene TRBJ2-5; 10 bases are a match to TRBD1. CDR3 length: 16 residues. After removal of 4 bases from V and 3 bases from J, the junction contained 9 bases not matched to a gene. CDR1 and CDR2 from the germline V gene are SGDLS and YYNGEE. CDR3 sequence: CASSLQLGTGEETQYF. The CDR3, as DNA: TGTGCCAGCAGCCTTCAGCTCGGGACAGGGGAAGAGACCCAGTACTTC.

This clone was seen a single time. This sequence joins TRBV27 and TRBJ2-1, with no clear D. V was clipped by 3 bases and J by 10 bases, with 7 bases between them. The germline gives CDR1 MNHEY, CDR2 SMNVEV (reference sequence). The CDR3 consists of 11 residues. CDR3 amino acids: CASSLATEQFF. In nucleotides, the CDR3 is TGTGCCAGCAGTTTGGCGACGGAGCAGTTCTTC.

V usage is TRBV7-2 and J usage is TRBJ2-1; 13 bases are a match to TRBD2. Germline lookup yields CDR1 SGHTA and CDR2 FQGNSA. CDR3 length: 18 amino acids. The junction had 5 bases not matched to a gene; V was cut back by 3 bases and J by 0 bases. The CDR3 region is CASSFLLAGGSSYNEQFF. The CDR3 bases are TGTGCCAGCAGCTTTTTACTAGCGGGAGGGAGCTCCTACAATGAGCAGTTCTTC. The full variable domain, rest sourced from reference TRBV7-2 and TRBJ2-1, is GAGVSQSPSNKVTEKGKDVELRCDPISGHTALYWYRQSLGQGLEFLIYFQGNSAPDKSGLPSDRFSAERTGGSVSTLTIQRTQQEDSAVYLCASSFLLAGGSSYNEQFFGPGTRLTVL.

The CDR3 sequence: CATSGGGGAEAFF. CDR3 coding DNA: TGTGCCACCAGCGGAGGGGGTGGAGCCGAAGCTTTCTTT. The chain carries TRBV15 and TRBJ1-1; possible D gene TRBD1, 6 bases. Germline CDR1 and CDR2: LNHNV and YYDKDF (reference sequence). V was clipped by 5 bases and J by 8 bases, with 15 bases between them. This CDR3 contains 13 residues.

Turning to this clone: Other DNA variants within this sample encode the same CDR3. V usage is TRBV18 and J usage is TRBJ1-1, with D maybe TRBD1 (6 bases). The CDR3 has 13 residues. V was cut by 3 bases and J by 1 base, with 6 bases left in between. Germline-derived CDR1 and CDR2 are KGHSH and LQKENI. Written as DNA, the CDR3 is TGTGCCAGCTCACCGGGACAGAACACTGAAGCTTTCTTT. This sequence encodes CASSPGQNTEAFF.

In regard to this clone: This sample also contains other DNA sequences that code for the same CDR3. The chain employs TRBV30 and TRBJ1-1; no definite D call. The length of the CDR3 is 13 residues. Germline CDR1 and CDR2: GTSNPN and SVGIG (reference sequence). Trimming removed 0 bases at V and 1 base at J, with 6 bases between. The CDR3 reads CAWSVRQNTEAFF. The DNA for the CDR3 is TGTGCCTGGAGTGTACGACAGAACACTGAAGCTTTCTTT.

Here the CDR3 DNA reads TGTGCCAGCAGCCCGGGTGGTCCGTCGGAAGCTTTCTTT. This gives the protein CASSPGGPSEAFF. V usage is TRBV7-3 and J usage is TRBJ1-1; D remains unclear. The ends were cut back, 5 bases at V and 8 bases at J, with 15 bases in the middle. This CDR3 comprises 13 residues. CDR1 and CDR2 (germline): SGHTA, FQGTGA.

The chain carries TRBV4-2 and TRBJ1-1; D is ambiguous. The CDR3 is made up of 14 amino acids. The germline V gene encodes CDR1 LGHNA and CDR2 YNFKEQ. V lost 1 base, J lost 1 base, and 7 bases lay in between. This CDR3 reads CASSQVGKNTEAFF. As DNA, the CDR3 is TGTGCCAGCAGCCAAGTAGGTAAGAACACTGAAGCTTTCTTT.

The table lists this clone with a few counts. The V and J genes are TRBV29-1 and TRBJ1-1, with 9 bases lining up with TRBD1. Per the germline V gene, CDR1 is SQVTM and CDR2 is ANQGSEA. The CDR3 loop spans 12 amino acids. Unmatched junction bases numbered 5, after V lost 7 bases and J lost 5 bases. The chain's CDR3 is CSAGTGWTEAFF. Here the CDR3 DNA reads TGCAGCGCTGGGACAGGGTGGACTGAAGCTTTCTTT.

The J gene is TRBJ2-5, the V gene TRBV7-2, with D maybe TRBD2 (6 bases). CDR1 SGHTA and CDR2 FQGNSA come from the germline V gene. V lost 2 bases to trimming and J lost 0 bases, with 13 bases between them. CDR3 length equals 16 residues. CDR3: CASSLKIGTYQETQYF. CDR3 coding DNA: TGTGCCAGCAGCTTAAAGATAGGGACTTACCAAGAGACCCAGTACTTC. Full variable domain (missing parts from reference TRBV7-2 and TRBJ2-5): GAGVSQSPSNKVTEKGKDVELRCDPISGHTALYWYRQSLGQGLEFLIYFQGNSAPDKSGLPSDRFSAERTGGSVSTLTIQRTQQEDSAVYLCASSLKIGTYQETQYFGPGTRLLVL.

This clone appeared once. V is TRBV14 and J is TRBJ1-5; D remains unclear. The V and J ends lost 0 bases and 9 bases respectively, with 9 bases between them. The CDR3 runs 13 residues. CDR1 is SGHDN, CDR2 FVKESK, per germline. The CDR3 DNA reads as TGTGCCAGCAGCCAAGATTTCAAGACGCCCCAGCATTTT. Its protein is CASSQDFKTPQHF.

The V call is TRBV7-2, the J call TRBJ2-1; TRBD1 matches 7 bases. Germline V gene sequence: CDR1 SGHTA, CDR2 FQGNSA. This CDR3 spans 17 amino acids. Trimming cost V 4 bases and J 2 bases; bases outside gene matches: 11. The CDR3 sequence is CASSSKTGFHTYNEQFF. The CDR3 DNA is TGTGCCAGCAGCTCTAAGACAGGGTTTCATACCTACAATGAGCAGTTCTTC. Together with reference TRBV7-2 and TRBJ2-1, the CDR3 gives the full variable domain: GAGVSQSPSNKVTEKGKDVELRCDPISGHTALYWYRQSLGQGLEFLIYFQGNSAPDKSGLPSDRFSAERTGGSVSTLTIQRTQQEDSAVYLCASSSKTGFHTYNEQFFGPGTRLTVL.

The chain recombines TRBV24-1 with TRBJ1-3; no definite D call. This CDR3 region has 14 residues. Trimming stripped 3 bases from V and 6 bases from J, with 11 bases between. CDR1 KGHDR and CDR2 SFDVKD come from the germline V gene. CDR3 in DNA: TGTGCCACCAGTGATCTGGACGGAGAAAACACCATATATTTT. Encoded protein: CATSDLDGENTIYF.